The present T cell receptor (beta chain) was sequenced within a study of OX40 agonist ivuxolimab in advanced cancers. Method: immunoSEQ multiplex PCR; TCRdb's copy keeps in-frame clones and lacks some. This table has over 75,000 clones, around nine tenths appearing once. CDR3 length: 15 residues. Germline CDR1 LNHDA, CDR2 SQIVND (reference sequence). V was cut by 3 bases and J by 7 bases, with 17 bases left in between. The chain joins TRBV19 to TRBJ2-3; D is possibly TRBD2 (8 bases). The sequences come from CD4+ or CD8+ T cells sorted from blood, collected in a trial of the OX40 agonist ivuxolimab. The clonotype was recovered from an adult with an advanced solid tumor such as melanoma, head and neck, liver or kidney cancer. The CDR3 region has the DNA TGTGCCAGTAGTATGGCCGGGACTAGGGGGCATACGCAGTATTTT. Amino acids: CASSMAGTRGHTQYF.